This T cell receptor (beta chain) is from a study of identical twins. TCRdb processed the 5' RACE reads anew with MiXCR; each CDR3 protein has one entry. This table holds roughly 750,000 distinct CDR3 sequences, 20% to 25% found once. CDR3 size: 15 residues. The V gene lost 2 bases and the J gene lost 9 bases, with 17 bases spanning the gap. Per germline, CDR1 MNHEY and CDR2 SVGAGI. The same specimen was also included in a second study, on T cells expressing NK-cell markers.

The receptor was derived from a woman aged 18-29 years in good health. The rearrangement joins TRBV6-5 to TRBJ2-1; D possibly corresponds to TRBD1 (6 bases). Specimen: PBMCs. CDR3 sequence: CASSYTGTGNFEQFF. In nucleotides, the CDR3 is TGTGCCAGCAGTTACACAGGGACGGGCAACTTTGAGCAGTTCTTC.